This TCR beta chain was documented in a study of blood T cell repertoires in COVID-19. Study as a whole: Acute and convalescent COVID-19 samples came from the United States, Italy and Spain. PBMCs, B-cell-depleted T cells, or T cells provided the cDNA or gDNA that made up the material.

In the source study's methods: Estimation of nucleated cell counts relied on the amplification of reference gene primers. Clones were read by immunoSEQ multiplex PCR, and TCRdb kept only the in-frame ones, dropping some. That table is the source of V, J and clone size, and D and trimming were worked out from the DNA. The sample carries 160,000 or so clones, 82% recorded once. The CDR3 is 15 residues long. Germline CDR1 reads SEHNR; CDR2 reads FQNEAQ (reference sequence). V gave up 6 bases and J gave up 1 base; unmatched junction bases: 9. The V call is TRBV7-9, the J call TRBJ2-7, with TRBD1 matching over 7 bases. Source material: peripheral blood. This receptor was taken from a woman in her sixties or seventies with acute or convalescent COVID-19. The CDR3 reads CASRRRQGPSYEQYF. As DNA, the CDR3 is TGTGCCAGCAGACGACGACAGGGCCCTTCCTACGAGCAGTACTTC.